This T cell receptor beta chain was sequenced for a study of cytomegalovirus exposure and HLA in healthy donors. At the level of the study: Prior work identified some 120 million unique TCR beta sequences in around 170 million T cells. Study-level results: Within the data, a cluster of highly shared sequence variants was likely a sequencing artifact. When presence/absence was analysed, sequencing depth was taken to be roughly uniform across donors.

The CDR3 extends over 14 amino acids. Germline V gives CDR1 LNHDA, CDR2 SQIVND (reference sequence). The trim removed 11 bases at V and 3 bases at J, leaving 8 bases unmatched. Of note for this clone: Its antigen is as yet unknown.

The primer mix had 60 Vbeta and 13 Jbeta primers. Assay used: immunoSEQ multiplex PCR; TCRdb lists only in-frame clones, some missing. This table holds 150,000 or so clones, more than 60% found once. The sequenced sample was PBMCs. The rearrangement uses TRBV19 and TRBJ2-2; 8 bases are a match to TRBD1. The sequence derives from a human donor in good health. CDR3 DNA sequence: TGTGCCGCAACCGGGACAGGAGACACCGGGGAGCTGTTTTTT. This codes for CAATGTGDTGELFF. Supplemented by reference TRBV19 and TRBJ2-2, the full variable domain reads DGGITQSPKYLFRKEGQNVTLSCEQNLNHDAMYWYRQDPGQGLRLIYYSQIVNDFQKGDIAEGYSVSREKKESFPLTVTSAQKNPTAFYLCAATGTGDTGELFFGEGSRLTVL.